This T cell receptor (beta chain) was profiled in a study of T cells after yellow fever vaccination. Study-wide points: The study noted that FACS-sorted repertoires could contain abundant clonotypes contaminating from the bulk population. Only a minor proportion of clonotypes was detected across both CD4 and CD8 compartments. Reappearance after the booster was observed for most primary-vaccination clones (about 96% CD4, about 91% CD8).

On this clonotype itself: No antigen is known for it.

The CDR3 extends over 14 amino acids. The germline V gene encodes CDR1 SGHRS and CDR2 YFSETQ. J was trimmed by 10 bases and V by 4 bases; bases with no gene match: 10. Researchers made TCR cDNA using 5'RACE template switching, and this step added a universal primer site and UMIs. Each CDR3 protein is one row after TCRdb ran MiXCR on the 5' RACE reads. Among some 500,000 distinct CDR3 sequences, around an eighth were seen once, and the ten largest hold roughly 13%. The V and J genes are TRBV5-1 and TRBJ2-1, with 8 bases identical to TRBD1. Material: PBMCs, obtained on the day of the yellow fever booster vaccination. This receptor was identified in a man aged 30 to 39 who received the YFV17D yellow fever vaccine. The CDR3 protein is CASSRQGLAGEQFF. CDR3 in DNA: TGCGCCAGCAGCAGACAGGGGCTGGCGGGGGAGCAGTTCTTC.